One sample yielded the 27 T cell receptor beta chains listed below, sequenced in a study of cytomegalovirus exposure and HLA in healthy donors. Vbeta (60) and Jbeta (13) primers were used in the PCR. The protocol was immunoSEQ multiplex PCR, while the TCRdb copy is restricted to in-frame clones and leaves out a portion. The table records about 90,000 clones, roughly 80% of them present only once. The sequenced sample consisted of PBMCs. These receptors were obtained from a man aged 30 to 45 in good health and CMV-seronegative.

The chain carries TRBV29-1 and TRBJ2-5; TRBD1 matches at 7 bases. The DNA end favors TRBJ2-7, so the J call may be wrong. The CDR3 loop spans 12 amino acids. Germline V gene sequence: CDR1 SQVTM, CDR2 ANQGSEA. The CDR3 DNA follows: TGCAGCGTGCGGACAGGCTCCTACGAGCAGTACTTC. This translates into CSVRTGSYEQYF.

J is TRBJ1-4 and V is TRBV9, with 12 bases fitting TRBD1. Germline V gives CDR1 SGDLS, CDR2 YYNGEE. The junction had 8 bases not matched to a gene; V was cut back by 3 bases and J by 8 bases. The CDR3 sequence is 16 residues long. CDR3 sequence: CASSARGDRGLEKLFF. CDR3 coding DNA: TGTGCCAGCAGCGCCAGGGGGGACAGGGGGCTAGAAAAACTGTTTTTT.

This clone was seen more than once but under ten times. This chain uses TRBV19 with TRBJ2-5, with D tentatively TRBD2 (6 bases). Looked up from germline, CDR1 is LNHDA and CDR2 is SQIVND (reference sequence). The CDR3 is 14 residues long. V dropped 4 bases and J dropped 5 bases, with 14 bases sitting between them. The CDR3 DNA reads TGTGCCAGTAGTAGTTCTGCGGGGTTGGAGACCCAGTACTTC. This translates into CASSSSAGLETQYF.

CDR3 loop: CASSGILGQGNYEQYF. The CDR3, as DNA: TGTGCCAGCAGTGGTATATTGGGACAGGGGAACTACGAGCAGTACTTC. The chain has TRBV2 and TRBJ2-7; 10 bases agree with TRBD1. CDR1 is SNHLY and CDR2 is FYNNEI in the germline V gene. There are 16 residues in the CDR3. Losses at the gene ends were 4 bases for V and 3 bases for J; bases not matched to a gene: 9. Filled out from reference TRBV2 and TRBJ2-7, the complete variable domain reads EPEVTQTPSHQVTQMGQEVILRCVPISNHLYFYWYRQILGQKVEFLVSFYNNEISEKSEIFDDQFSVERPDGSNFTLKIRSTKLEDSAMYFCASSGILGQGNYEQYFGPGTRLTVT.

The rearrangement links TRBV4-1 to TRBJ1-1; 11 bases are a match to TRBD1. The CDR3 is made up of 14 amino acids. Germline values: CDR1 MGHRA, CDR2 YSYEKL. The ends lost 1 base at V and 11 bases at J; junction bases unmatched: 6. CDR3 in amino acids: CASSQAGQGVWAFF. CDR3 DNA: TGCGCCAGCAGCCAAGCGGGACAGGGGGTCTGGGCTTTCTTT.

This sequence joins TRBV6-1 and TRBJ1-5; 10 nucleotides agree with TRBD1. Germline V lookup: CDR1 MNHNS, CDR2 SASEGT. The CDR3 has 16 amino acids. With 3 bases clipped from V and 8 bases from J, the junction kept 10 bases outside the gene matches. The CDR3 DNA sequence: TGTGCCAGCAGTGACGTATGGACAGGGGGGCGTGAGCCCCAGCATTTT. Translated, it gives CASSDVWTGGREPQHF.

V is TRBV29-1 and J is TRBJ1-1; D ambiguous. The V gene's germline CDR1 is SQVTM and CDR2 ANQGSEA. V was trimmed by 7 bases and J by 3 bases, leaving 15 bases between them. This CDR3 contains 13 residues. The CDR3 region is CSAPFKGDTEAFF. The CDR3 DNA reads as TGCAGCGCGCCGTTCAAGGGAGACACTGAAGCTTTCTTT.

This clone was observed once. The chain links TRBV25-1 to TRBJ2-1; the D gene is possibly TRBD2 (5 bases). V lost 4 bases and J 5 bases, leaving 12 bases between the germline ends. Germline values: CDR1 MGHDK, CDR2 SYGVNS. The CDR3 contains 14 residues. The CDR3 nucleotides are TGTGCCAGCAGTGTTTCGGGAAACCACAATGAGCAGTTCTTC. Translated: CASSVSGNHNEQFF.

This clone was seen a handful of times. This chain links TRBV30 with TRBJ1-2, with a tentative D call TRBD1 (6 bases). Trimming removed 0 bases at V and 8 bases at J, with 13 bases between. Germline assignment: CDR1 GTSNPN and CDR2 SVGIG (reference sequence). This CDR3 spans 13 amino acids. Here the CDR3 DNA reads TGTGCCTGGAGTGTAATAGGGGGACTAGGCTACACCTTC. Protein: CAWSVIGGLGYTF. The full variable domain, in which reference TRBV30 and TRBJ1-2 provide the parts outside the CDR3, is SQTIHQWPATLVQPVGSPLSLECTVEGTSNPNLYWYRQAAGRGLQLLFYSVGIGQISSEVPQNLSASRPQDRQFILSSKKLLLSDSGFYLCAWSVIGGLGYTFGSGTRLTVV.

The genes are TRBV7-8 and TRBJ1-1, with D possibly TRBD1 on 5 matching bases. This CDR3 contains 12 residues. Trimming shortened V by 1 base and J by 11 bases, and 11 bases separated the two germline ends. Germline lookup yields CDR1 SGHVS and CDR2 FQNEAQ. CDR3 nucleotide sequence: TGTGCCAGCAGCTTAGAACGGGGGAAGGCTTTCTTT. Its translation is CASSLERGKAFF. The full variable domain, in which reference TRBV7-8 and TRBJ1-1 provide the parts outside the CDR3, is GAGVSQSPRYKVAKRGQDVALRCDPISGHVSLFWYQQALGQGPEFLTYFQNEAQLDKSGLPSDRFFAERPEGSVSTLKIQRTQQEDSAVYLCASSLERGKAFFGQGTRLTVV.

The V call is TRBV6-1, the J call TRBJ1-2; a weak D match, TRBD1 (5 bases). The V gene lost 5 bases and the J gene lost 2 bases, with 12 bases spanning the gap. The CDR3 runs 14 residues. Germline lookup yields CDR1 MNHNS and CDR2 SASEGT. CDR3 residues: CASSMAGRNYGYTF. For the CDR3, the DNA is TGTGCCAGCAGTATGGCAGGGCGGAACTATGGCTACACCTTC.

V gene TRBV7-2 combines with J gene TRBJ2-3; 12 bases map to TRBD2. J was trimmed by 1 base and V by 3 bases; bases with no gene match: 11. The CDR3 consists of 19 residues. CDR1 and CDR2 from the germline V gene are SGHTA and FQGNSA. CDR3 sequence reads: CASSFGLAGPQYRTDTQYF. The CDR3 DNA reads as TGTGCCAGCAGCTTCGGACTAGCGGGGCCCCAGTACCGCACAGATACGCAGTATTTT.

The chain carries TRBV6-1 and TRBJ2-1; 7 bases map to TRBD1. Germline V gene data show CDR1 as MNHNS and CDR2 as SASEGT. The CDR3 has 14 residues. Trimming removed 5 bases from V and 3 bases from J; junction bases left unmatched: 4. The DNA of the CDR3 is TGTGCCAGCAGTCCTAGACAGGGCTACAATGAGCAGTTCTTC. This translates into CASSPRQGYNEQFF.

The chain links TRBV4-1 to TRBJ1-2, with D possibly TRBD1 on 5 matching bases. V lost 0 bases, J lost 8 bases, and 19 bases lay in between. The CDR3 has 16 residues. The germline V gene encodes CDR1 MGHRA and CDR2 YSYEKL. As DNA, the CDR3 is TGCGCCAGCAGCCAAGATGGGCGGGGGATAGAAGGGGGCTACACCTTC. It is translated as CASSQDGRGIEGGYTF.

This chain links TRBV5-6 with TRBJ2-5; maybe TRBD2 (5 bases). The CDR3 runs to 15 residues. The germline CDR1 and CDR2 sequences are SGHDT and YYEEEE. The V end was cut by 0 bases, the J end by 5 bases, with 14 bases between. CDR3 in DNA: TGTGCCAGCAGCTTGGGTTTCAGTTCGGGGGAGACCCAGTACTTC. Amino acids: CASSLGFSSGETQYF.

This clone appeared a single time. The V gene is TRBV10-3, the J gene TRBJ1-2; D is unclear. This CDR3 is built from 14 residues. Trimming took off 0 bases at V and 4 bases at J, with 9 bases between the two ends. Germline V CDR1 and CDR2: ENHRY, SYGVKD. This CDR3 reads CAISESRTAYGYTF. In nucleotides, the CDR3 is TGTGCCATCAGTGAGTCGAGAACAGCCTATGGCTACACCTTC.

This clone was observed a handful of times. The CDR3: CASRLLQGPGELFF. Written as DNA, the CDR3 is TGTGCCAGCAGACTATTACAGGGACCCGGGGAGCTGTTTTTT. V is TRBV6-5 and J is TRBJ2-2; maybe TRBD1 (6 bases). Germline values: CDR1 MNHEY, CDR2 SVGAGI. The CDR3 runs to 14 residues. The V end was cut by 6 bases, the J end by 6 bases, with 14 bases between.

Here the CDR3 reads CASSYSVRIDYGYTF. CDR3 in DNA: TGTGCCAGCAGTTACTCAGTGCGGATTGACTATGGCTACACCTTC. The J gene is TRBJ1-2, the V gene TRBV6-6; D ambiguous. CDR1 is MNHNY, CDR2 SVGAGI, per germline (reference sequence). V was shortened by 0 bases and J by 3 bases, with 11 bases between the two germline ends. The CDR3 is 15 amino acids.

This sequence joins TRBV9 and TRBJ1-3; 7 bases match TRBD1. Germline CDR1 SGDLS, CDR2 YYNGEE. The CDR3 extends over 19 amino acids. V was clipped by 0 bases and J by 0 bases; unmatched bases: 12. Here the CDR3 reads CASSVEGATAELSGNTIYF. CDR3 nucleotides: TGTGCCAGCAGCGTAGAGGGGGCGACGGCGGAACTCTCTGGAAACACCATATATTTT.

The chain links TRBV19 to TRBJ2-3, with 12 bases lining up with TRBD1. The V and J ends lost 7 bases and 14 bases, in that order; junction bases with no gene match: 13. The germline gives CDR1 LNHDA, CDR2 SQIVND (reference sequence). This CDR3 is built from 14 residues. The CDR3 nucleotides are TGTGCCAGTACTCCGGGACAGGGGGCTGTGAAACCGTATTTT. The encoded protein is CASTPGQGAVKPYF.

The rearrangement links TRBV7-2 to TRBJ1-1, with a tentative D call TRBD1 (6 bases). From germline, CDR1 is SGHTA and CDR2 FQGNSA. The CDR3 length is 12 residues. Trimming took 6 bases from V and 5 from J, leaving 10 bases between them. The CDR3 DNA follows: TGTGCCAGCAGTCCCACAGGGACTGAAGCTTTCTTT. It codes for CASSPTGTEAFF.

V and J are TRBV7-9 and TRBJ2-3, with D unresolved. V lost 1 base to trimming and J lost 1 base, with 9 bases between them. CDR3 length: 15 amino acids. Germline values: CDR1 SEHNR, CDR2 FQNEAQ (reference sequence). The CDR3 DNA is TGTGCCAGCAGCTTAGTCTCACAAGGCACAGATACGCAGTATTTT. It yields the protein CASSLVSQGTDTQYF.

In DNA form, the CDR3 reads TGCGCCAGCAGGCCGCGAGGCTCCAGCACAGATACGCAGTATTTT. Its protein product is CASRPRGSSTDTQYF. The chain employs TRBV4-3 and TRBJ2-3; D call uncertain. This CDR3 comprises 15 residues. Trimming shortened V by 6 bases and J by 0 bases, and 13 bases separated the two germline ends. Germline assignment: CDR1 LGHNA and CDR2 YSLEER.

The V and J genes are TRBV7-2 and TRBJ1-1; no definite D call. Germline CDR1 SGHTA, CDR2 FQGNSA. The CDR3 runs to 13 residues. The V end lost 5 bases, the J end lost 6 bases, and 13 bases lay between the germline ends. As DNA, the CDR3 is TGTGCCAGCAGCATAAGTAGTAATTCTGAAGCTTTCTTT. It codes for CASSISSNSEAFF.

V usage is TRBV28 and J usage is TRBJ2-7; the D gene is possibly TRBD2 (6 bases). Looked up from germline, CDR1 is MDHEN and CDR2 is SYDVKM. V was shortened by 1 base and J by 4 bases, with 14 bases between the two germline ends. CDR3 length equals 15 residues. The CDR3: CASSLLGGSGYEQYF. In nucleotides, the CDR3 is TGTGCCAGCAGTTTATTGGGGGGATCGGGGTACGAGCAGTACTTC. The full variable domain, in which reference TRBV28 and TRBJ2-7 provide the parts outside the CDR3, is DVKVTQSSRYLVKRTGEKVFLECVQDMDHENMFWYRQDPGLGLRLIYFSYDVKMKEKGDIPEGYSVSREKKERFSLILESASTNQTSMYLCASSLLGGSGYEQYFGPGTRLTVT.

The chain employs TRBV5-1 and TRBJ2-3, with 8 bases matching TRBD2. With 2 bases clipped from V and 3 bases from J, the junction kept 5 bases outside the gene matches. CDR3 length: 15 residues. The V gene's germline CDR1 is SGHRS and CDR2 YFSETQ. CDR3 residues: CASSFPGGLTDTQYF. DNA for the CDR3: TGCGCCAGCAGCTTTCCGGGGGGGCTTACAGATACGCAGTATTTT. Looking up the rest from reference TRBV5-1 and TRBJ2-3 gives the full variable domain: KAGVTQTPRYLIKTRGQQVTLSCSPISGHRSVSWYQQTPGQGLQFLFEYFSETQRNKGNFPGRFSGRQFSNSRSEMNVSTLELGDSALYLCASSFPGGLTDTQYFGPGTRLTVL.

This clone has more than one count but fewer than ten. This sequence joins TRBV6-6 and TRBJ1-6; 10 positions match TRBD1. This CDR3 contains 15 residues. Per germline, CDR1 MNHNY and CDR2 SVGAGI (reference sequence). J gave up 7 bases and V 6 bases, and 6 bases lay outside the gene matches. DNA for the CDR3: TGTGCCAGCAGACCCAGACAGGGGGCGAATTCACCCCTCCACTTT. It specifies CASRPRQGANSPLHF.